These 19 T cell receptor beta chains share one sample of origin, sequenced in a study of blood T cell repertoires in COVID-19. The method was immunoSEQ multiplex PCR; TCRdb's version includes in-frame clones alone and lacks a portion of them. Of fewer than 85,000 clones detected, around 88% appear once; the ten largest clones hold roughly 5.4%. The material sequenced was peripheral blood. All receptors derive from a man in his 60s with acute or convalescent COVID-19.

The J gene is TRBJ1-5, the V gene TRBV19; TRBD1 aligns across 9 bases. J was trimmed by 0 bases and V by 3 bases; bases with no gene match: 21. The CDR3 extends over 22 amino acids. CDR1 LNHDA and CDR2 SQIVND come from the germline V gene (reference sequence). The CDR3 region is CASSILPSILTTGGYSNQPQHF. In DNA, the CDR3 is TGTGCCAGTAGTATTCTGCCCAGTATCCTGACGACAGGGGGTTATAGCAATCAGCCCCAGCATTTT.

The CDR3 nucleotides read TGTGCCAGCAGTTTCGGGGGGGCGGGAAACACCGGGGAGCTGTTTTTT. Protein sequence: CASSFGGAGNTGELFF. The chain recombines TRBV6-6 with TRBJ2-2, with 8 bases lining up with TRBD2. The junction had 6 bases not matched to a gene; V was cut back by 4 bases and J by 2 bases. In germline, CDR1 is MNHNY, CDR2 SVGAGI (reference sequence). The CDR3 is made up of 16 amino acids.

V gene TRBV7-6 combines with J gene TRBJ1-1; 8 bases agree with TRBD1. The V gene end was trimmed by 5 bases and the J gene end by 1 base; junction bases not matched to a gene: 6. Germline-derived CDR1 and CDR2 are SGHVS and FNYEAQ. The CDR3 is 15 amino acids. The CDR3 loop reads CASSHSDRANTEAFF. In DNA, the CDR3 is TGTGCCAGCAGCCATTCGGACAGGGCGAACACTGAAGCTTTCTTT.

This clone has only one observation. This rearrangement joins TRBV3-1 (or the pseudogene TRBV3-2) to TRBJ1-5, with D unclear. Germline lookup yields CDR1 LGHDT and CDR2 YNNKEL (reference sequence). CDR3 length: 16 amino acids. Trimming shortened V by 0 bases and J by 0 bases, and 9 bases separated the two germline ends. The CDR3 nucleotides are TGTGCCAGCAGCCAAGACAGGTTCCCTAGCAATCAGCCCCAGCATTTT. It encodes CASSQDRFPSNQPQHF.

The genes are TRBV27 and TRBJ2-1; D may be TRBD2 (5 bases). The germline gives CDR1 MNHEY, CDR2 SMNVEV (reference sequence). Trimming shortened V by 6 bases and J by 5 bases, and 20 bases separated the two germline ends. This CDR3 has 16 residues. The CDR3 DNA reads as TGTGCCAGCAGACAGCCCCAGTTGGCGGGTCACAATGAGCAGTTCTTC. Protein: CASRQPQLAGHNEQFF.

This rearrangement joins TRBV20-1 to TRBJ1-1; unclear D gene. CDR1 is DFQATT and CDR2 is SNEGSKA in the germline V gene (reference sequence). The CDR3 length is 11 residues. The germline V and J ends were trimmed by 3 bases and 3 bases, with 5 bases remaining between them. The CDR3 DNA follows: TGCAGTGCTAGGCGGGACACTGAAGCTTTCTTT. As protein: CSARRDTEAFF.

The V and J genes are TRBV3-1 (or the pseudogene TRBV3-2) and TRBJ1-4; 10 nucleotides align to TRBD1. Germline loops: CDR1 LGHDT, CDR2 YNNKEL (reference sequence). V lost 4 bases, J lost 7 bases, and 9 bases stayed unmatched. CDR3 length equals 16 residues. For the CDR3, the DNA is TGTGCCAGCAGCCCCGGGACAGGGGTGATGGGTGAAAAACTGTTTTTT. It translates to CASSPGTGVMGEKLFF.

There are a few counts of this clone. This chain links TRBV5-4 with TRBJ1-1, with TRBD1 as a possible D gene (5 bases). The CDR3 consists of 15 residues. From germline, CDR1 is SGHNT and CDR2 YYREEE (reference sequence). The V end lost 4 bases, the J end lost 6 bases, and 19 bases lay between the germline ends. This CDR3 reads CASSPGGAGFPEAFF. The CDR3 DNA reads TGTGCCAGCAGCCCCGGCGGGGCAGGGTTCCCTGAAGCTTTCTTT.

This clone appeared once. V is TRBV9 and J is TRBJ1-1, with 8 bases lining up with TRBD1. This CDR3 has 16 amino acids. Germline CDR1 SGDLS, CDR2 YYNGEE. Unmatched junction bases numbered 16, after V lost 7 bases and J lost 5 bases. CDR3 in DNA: TGTGCCAGCGCTAGGGCAGGGGGCATGGGGTCGACTGAAGCTTTCTTT. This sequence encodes CASARAGGMGSTEAFF.

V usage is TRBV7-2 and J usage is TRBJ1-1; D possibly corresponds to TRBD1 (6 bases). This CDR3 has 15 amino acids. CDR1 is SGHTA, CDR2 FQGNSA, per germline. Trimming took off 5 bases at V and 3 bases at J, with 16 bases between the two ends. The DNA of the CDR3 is TGTGCCAGCAGCGCCTACAGGGTTCCGGACACTGAAGCTTTCTTT. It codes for CASSAYRVPDTEAFF.

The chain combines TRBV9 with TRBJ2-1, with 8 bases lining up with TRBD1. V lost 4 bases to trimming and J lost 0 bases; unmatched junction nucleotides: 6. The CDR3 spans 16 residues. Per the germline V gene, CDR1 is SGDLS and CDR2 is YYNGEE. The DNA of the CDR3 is TGTGCCAGCAGCCCCAGACAGGGGAGCTCCTACAATGAGCAGTTCTTC. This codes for CASSPRQGSSYNEQFF.

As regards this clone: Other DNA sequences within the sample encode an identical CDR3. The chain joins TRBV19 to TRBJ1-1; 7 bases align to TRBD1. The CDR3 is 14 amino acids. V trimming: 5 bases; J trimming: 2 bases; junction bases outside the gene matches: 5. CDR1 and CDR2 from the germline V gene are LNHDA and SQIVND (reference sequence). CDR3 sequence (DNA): TGTGCCAGTAGTTTAACAGGGGTCAACACTGAAGCTTTCTTT. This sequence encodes CASSLTGVNTEAFF.

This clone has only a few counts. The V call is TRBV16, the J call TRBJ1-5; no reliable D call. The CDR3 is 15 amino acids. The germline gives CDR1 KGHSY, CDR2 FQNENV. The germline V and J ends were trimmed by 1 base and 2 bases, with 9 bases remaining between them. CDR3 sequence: CASSQWALGNQPQHF. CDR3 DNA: TGTGCCAGCAGCCAATGGGCCCTCGGCAATCAGCCCCAGCATTTT.

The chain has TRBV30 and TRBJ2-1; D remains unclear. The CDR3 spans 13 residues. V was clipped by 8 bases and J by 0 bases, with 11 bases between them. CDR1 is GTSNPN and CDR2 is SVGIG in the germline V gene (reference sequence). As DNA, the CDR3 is TGTGCCACCATAGCAAGCTCCTACAATGAGCAGTTCTTC. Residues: CATIASSYNEQFF.

CDR3 loop: CASSSRKKRAWDTDTQYF. The CDR3 nucleotides read TGCGCCAGCAGCTCCCGGAAAAAGCGGGCGTGGGACACAGATACGCAGTATTTT. V and J are TRBV5-1 and TRBJ2-3; D might be TRBD2 (6 bases). V lost 3 bases, J lost 2 bases, and 22 bases lay in between. The CDR3 sequence is 18 residues long. CDR1 SGHRS and CDR2 YFSETQ come from the germline V gene.

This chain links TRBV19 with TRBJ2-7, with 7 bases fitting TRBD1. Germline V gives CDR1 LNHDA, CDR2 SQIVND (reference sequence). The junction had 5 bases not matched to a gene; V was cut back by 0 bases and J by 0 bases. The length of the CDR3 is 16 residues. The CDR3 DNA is TGTGCCAGTAGTATAGAACACAGGGGAAGCTCCTACGAGCAGTACTTC. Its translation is CASSIEHRGSSYEQYF.

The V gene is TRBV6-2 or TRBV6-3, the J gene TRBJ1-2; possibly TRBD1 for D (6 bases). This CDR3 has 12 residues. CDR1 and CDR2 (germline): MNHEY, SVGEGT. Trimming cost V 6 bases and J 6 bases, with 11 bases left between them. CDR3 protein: CASSWGRNGYTF. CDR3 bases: TGTGCCAGCAGCTGGGGGCGGAATGGCTACACCTTC.

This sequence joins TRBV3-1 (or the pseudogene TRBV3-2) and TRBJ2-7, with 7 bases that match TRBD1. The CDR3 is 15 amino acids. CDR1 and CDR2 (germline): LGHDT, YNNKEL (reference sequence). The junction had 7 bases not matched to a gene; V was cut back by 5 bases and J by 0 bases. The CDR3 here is CASSARDRSSYEQYF. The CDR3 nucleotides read TGTGCCAGCAGCGCCCGGGACAGAAGCTCCTACGAGCAGTACTTC.

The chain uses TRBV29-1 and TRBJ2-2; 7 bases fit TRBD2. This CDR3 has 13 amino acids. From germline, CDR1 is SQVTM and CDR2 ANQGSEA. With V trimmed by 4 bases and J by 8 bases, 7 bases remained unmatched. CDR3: CSVGGGPGGELFF. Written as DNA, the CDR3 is TGCAGCGTTGGCGGGGGACCCGGAGGGGAGCTGTTTTTT.